This T cell receptor (beta chain) is from a study of Graves' ophthalmopathy and Graves' hyperthyroidism. In the study overall: Peripheral blood collection took place at initial diagnosis, before any treatment.

Hyperthyroidism patients had new diagnoses, durations under 2 months, and ages of 18 to 65. This clonotype showed up many times. The V end lost 3 bases, the J end lost 5 bases, and 10 bases lay between the germline ends. The CDR3 is 13 amino acids. RNA transcripts served as template for amplifying TCR beta CDR3 sequences. The library came from an HTBI-primed first-round RT-PCR and a second-round multiplex PCR. MiXCR, applied by TCRdb to the multiplex PCR reads, yields one record per CDR3 protein. The sample yields roughly 610,000 distinct CDR3 sequences, approximately 22% seen once. The chain joins TRBV12-3 or TRBV12-4 to TRBJ1-1; the D gene is possibly TRBD1 (5 bases). This receptor was identified in a woman aged 18 to 35 with stable Graves' hyperthyroidism. Some clones in this sample may be carry-over from other donors' samples. Material: peripheral blood. CDR3 sequence: CASSLMGRTEAFF. The CDR3 region has the DNA TGTGCCAGCAGTTTGATGGGACGAACTGAAGCTTTCTTT.